This T cell receptor beta chain is from a study of cytomegalovirus exposure and HLA in healthy donors. Study observations and caveats: Fewer N-insertions than the roughly 670-donor mean were reportedly shown by an Asian-associated ancestry cluster in a later analysis. An assumption of roughly uniform sequencing depth across donors underlay the presence/absence analyses. Researchers reported from a later analysis that most CMV-associated TCR beta chains appeared HLA-restricted.

Worth noting for this clone: The antigen is undetermined.

The PCR made use of 60 Vbeta and 13 Jbeta primers. The table came from immunoSEQ multiplex PCR; TCRdb's copy has only in-frame clones and leaves some out. This table holds around 180,000 clones, 70% to 90% found once. Trimming took 3 bases from V and 6 from J; bases not matched to a gene: 4. This CDR3 contains 13 residues. Germline V CDR1 and CDR2: LNHDA, SQIVND (reference sequence). This receptor was taken from a male donor in good health and CMV-seronegative. The sequencing input was PBMCs. V gene TRBV19 combines with J gene TRBJ2-7, with 8 bases lining up with TRBD1. The CDR3 DNA is TGTGCCAGTAGTATTGGGACAGGAGGCGAGCAGTACTTC. Protein: CASSIGTGGEQYF. The whole variable domain, filled in from reference TRBV19 and TRBJ2-7, reads DGGITQSPKYLFRKEGQNVTLSCEQNLNHDAMYWYRQDPGQGLRLIYYSQIVNDFQKGDIAEGYSVSREKKESFPLTVTSAQKNPTAFYLCASSIGTGGEQYFGPGTRLTVT.